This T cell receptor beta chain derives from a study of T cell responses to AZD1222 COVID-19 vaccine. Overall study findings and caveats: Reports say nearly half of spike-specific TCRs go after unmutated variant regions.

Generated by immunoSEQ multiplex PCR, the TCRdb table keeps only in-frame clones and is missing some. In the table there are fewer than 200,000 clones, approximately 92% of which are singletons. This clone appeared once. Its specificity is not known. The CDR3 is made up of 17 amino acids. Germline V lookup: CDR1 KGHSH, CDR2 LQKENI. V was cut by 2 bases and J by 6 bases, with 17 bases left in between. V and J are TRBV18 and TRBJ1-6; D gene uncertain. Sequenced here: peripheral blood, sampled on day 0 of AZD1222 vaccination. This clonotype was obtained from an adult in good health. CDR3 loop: CASSPSSALLRNSPLHF. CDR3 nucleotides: TGTGCCAGCTCACCATCCTCCGCCCTATTACGTAATTCACCCCTCCACTTT. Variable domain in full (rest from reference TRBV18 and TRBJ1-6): NAGVMQNPRHLVRRRGQEARLRCSPMKGHSHVYWYRQLPEEGLKFMVYLQKENIIDESGMPKERFSAEFPKEGPSILRIQQVVRGDSAAYFCASSPSSALLRNSPLHFGNGTRLTVT.